One sample yielded the 29 T cell receptor beta chains listed below, sequenced in a study of T cells after yellow fever vaccination. TCRdb called the 5' RACE reads again in MiXCR, with one record for every CDR3 protein. The data show just under 600,000 distinct CDR3 sequences, roughly 13% seen once. Sequences were derived from PBMCs, sampled on the day of the yellow fever booster vaccination. The receptors shown here come from a young man who received the YFV17D yellow fever vaccine.

This chain uses TRBV28 with TRBJ1-6; the D gene is possibly TRBD1 (5 bases). Trimming pared 5 bases from V and 7 bases from J, leaving 15 bases between. Germline V gene data show CDR1 as MDHEN and CDR2 as SYDVKM. The CDR3 runs 15 residues. In nucleotides, the CDR3 is TGTGCCAGCAGTCTAGACAGTCGGGGGAATTCACCCCTCCACTTT. Residues: CASSLDSRGNSPLHF.

This rearrangement joins TRBV20-1 to TRBJ2-1; 10 positions agree with TRBD2. The germline CDR1 and CDR2 sequences are DFQATT and SNEGSKA (reference sequence). This CDR3 spans 15 amino acids. V dropped 0 bases and J dropped 6; count of bases not matched to a gene: 5. Here the CDR3 reads CSARDPTSGANEQFF. The CDR3 DNA is TGCAGTGCTAGAGATCCTACTAGCGGGGCCAATGAGCAGTTCTTC.

With regard to this clonotype: The germline gene is not matched at one end of the junction; a read error may be the cause. The chain joins TRBV6-2 or TRBV6-3 to TRBJ2-1, with 8 bases aligning to TRBD2. Germline CDR1 is MNHEY and CDR2 is SVGEGT. The CDR3 covers 13 residues. The CDR3 protein is CVSAGGPYNEQFF. DNA for the CDR3: TGTGTCAGCGCGGGAGGACCATACAATGAGCAGTTCTTC.

This clonotype was counted a few times. The genes are TRBV20-1 and TRBJ2-1; no reliable D call. The CDR3 has 16 residues. Germline CDR1 reads DFQATT; CDR2 reads SNEGSKA (reference sequence). Trimming pared 1 base from V and 0 bases from J, leaving 13 bases between. CDR3 nucleotides: TGCAGTGCTAGAGCCCCGACGGCCAGCTCCTACAATGAGCAGTTCTTC. It is translated as CSARAPTASSYNEQFF.

This clonotype occurred a few times. The chain uses TRBV19 and TRBJ2-1; D is possibly TRBD1 (6 bases). Germline V gene data show CDR1 as LNHDA and CDR2 as SQIVND (reference sequence). Trimming cost V 6 bases and J 7 bases, with 13 bases left between them. This CDR3 is built from 13 residues. This chain's CDR3 is CASRRPGVNEQFF. In DNA, the CDR3 is TGTGCCAGTAGGCGCCCAGGGGTTAATGAGCAGTTCTTC.

There are a few counts of this clonotype. CDR3 nucleotide sequence: TGTGCCAGCAGCTCGCGACCTAGCTTCCCGCAGTATTTT. Protein sequence: CASSSRPSFPQYF. The gene calls are TRBV7-6 and TRBJ2-3, with a weak D call TRBD2 (5 bases). Trimming took off 4 bases at V and 10 bases at J, with 15 bases between the two ends. The germline V gene encodes CDR1 SGHVS and CDR2 FNYEAQ. The CDR3 extends over 13 amino acids.

This clonotype occurred a few times. This chain connects TRBV7-9 to TRBJ1-1; D remains ambiguous. With 0 bases removed from V and 3 bases from J, the gap between germline ends came to 14 bases. CDR3 length: 16 amino acids. CDR1 and CDR2 from the germline V gene are SEHNR and FQNEAQ (reference sequence). The CDR3: CASSLALQVADTEAFF. The CDR3 DNA sequence: TGTGCCAGCAGCTTAGCGCTCCAGGTGGCGGACACTGAAGCTTTCTTT.

This clonotype was counted between two and nine times. The chain recombines TRBV20-1 with TRBJ2-5; 7 bases match TRBD2. This CDR3 has 11 amino acids. V lost 7 bases and J lost 9; bases outside the gene matches: 8. The germline V gene encodes CDR1 DFQATT and CDR2 SNEGSKA (reference sequence). The CDR3 DNA reads as TGCAGTGGTCAGATTGGGGGGGCCCAGTACTTC. Protein sequence: CSGQIGGAQYF.

In this sample, this clonotype turned up a few times. The chain has TRBV4-3 and TRBJ2-1; the D is unclear. The germline V gene encodes CDR1 LGHNA and CDR2 YSLEER. V shed 4 bases and J shed 0 bases, with 19 bases lying between them. The CDR3 runs 18 residues. CDR3 DNA sequence: TGCGCCAGCAGCCGTTCCCGTAGAGGCGTTAACTCCTACAATGAGCAGTTCTTC. Encoded protein: CASSRSRRGVNSYNEQFF.

The J gene is TRBJ1-3, the V gene TRBV20-1; 7 bases agree with TRBD1. Germline V lookup: CDR1 DFQATT, CDR2 SNEGSKA (reference sequence). This CDR3 has 14 amino acids. V was clipped by 6 bases and J by 4 bases; unmatched bases: 9. The CDR3 nucleotides are TGCAGTGCCGCGATATACAGGGGAGGAAACACCATATATTTT. Translating gives CSAAIYRGGNTIYF.

This clonotype was counted between two and nine times. The chain recombines TRBV19 with TRBJ2-1; the match to TRBD2 covers 7 bases. With 5 bases clipped from V and 4 bases from J, the junction kept 8 bases outside the gene matches. Looked up from germline, CDR1 is LNHDA and CDR2 is SQIVND (reference sequence). This CDR3 comprises 15 residues. This chain's CDR3 is CASSSGGLLYNEQFF. In DNA, the CDR3 is TGTGCCAGTAGTTCGGGGGGACTGCTTTACAATGAGCAGTTCTTC.

To note about this clonotype: The conserved final phenylalanine or tryptophan is absent from the CDR3, which likely points to a read error. Because the CDR3's place on the DNA is in doubt, the DNA is left out and the CDR3 is given as listed by TCRdb. This chain connects TRBV5-4 to TRBJ2-3; the table assigns TRBD1, which was not confirmed against the DNA. The CDR3 length equals 15 residues, ends included. Germline CDR1 SGHNT, CDR2 YYREEE (reference sequence). The CDR3 sequence is CASSLDGVYAGSGVL.

The chain is built from TRBV25-1 and TRBJ2-7; D may match TRBD1 or TRBD2 (5 bases each). Between the trimmed V and J ends, which lost 3 bases and 4 bases, there was a span of 16 bases. The CDR3 consists of 15 residues. CDR1 and CDR2 (germline): MGHDK, SYGVNS. CDR3 bases: TGTGCCAGCAGTGATTCAGGGAGCGAAAAATACGAGCAGTACTTC. It translates to CASSDSGSEKYEQYF.

This clonotype was detected only a few times. The chain joins TRBV7-8 to TRBJ2-7; 9 bases map to TRBD2. The CDR3 runs to 14 residues. The ends lost 6 bases at V and 4 bases at J; junction bases unmatched: 7. The V gene's germline CDR1 is SGHVS and CDR2 FQNEAQ. The CDR3 protein is CASSGAGGLYEQYF. DNA for the CDR3: TGTGCCAGCAGTGGAGCGGGAGGATTGTACGAGCAGTACTTC. The full variable domain, rest sourced from reference TRBV7-8 and TRBJ2-7, is GAGVSQSPRYKVAKRGQDVALRCDPISGHVSLFWYQQALGQGPEFLTYFQNEAQLDKSGLPSDRFFAERPEGSVSTLKIQRTQQEDSAVYLCASSGAGGLYEQYFGPGTRLTVT.

A note on this clonotype: One base away lies a much larger clone, so this may be a sequencing read error. The chain employs TRBV12-3 or TRBV12-4 and TRBJ1-6; D remains unclear. CDR3 size: 16 residues. Trimming shortened V by 1 base and J by 8 bases, and 15 bases separated the two germline ends. The CDR3 sequence: CASSLVLGGMDSPLHF. CDR3 bases: TGTGCCAGCAGTTTAGTTTTGGGAGGGATGGATTCACCCCTCCACTTT.

This clonotype came up a few times. This chain connects TRBV7-2 to TRBJ2-2; D not certain. Germline lookup yields CDR1 SGHTA and CDR2 FQGNSA. Trimming stripped 5 bases from V and 7 bases from J, with 11 bases between. The CDR3 runs to 13 residues. The CDR3 sequence: CASSPQSIGELFF. The CDR3 DNA follows: TGTGCCAGCAGCCCACAGTCCATCGGGGAGCTGTTTTTT.

This clonotype was found a few times. The chain recombines TRBV12-3 or TRBV12-4 with TRBJ2-1; D ambiguous. The CDR3 is made up of 13 amino acids. The V end was cut by 8 bases, the J end by 5 bases, with 13 bases between. The CDR3 DNA reads TGTGCCAGCGGGGAATCCAGCCACAATGAGCAGTTCTTC. Amino acids: CASGESSHNEQFF.

This clonotype occurred a few times. CDR3 amino acids: CASSISLAVSYNEQFF. The CDR3 DNA follows: TGTGCCAGTAGTATTTCACTAGCGGTCTCCTACAATGAGCAGTTCTTC. The chain is built from TRBV19 and TRBJ2-1, with 8 bases aligning to TRBD2. The CDR3 spans 16 residues. J gave up 0 bases and V 3 bases, and 4 bases lay outside the gene matches. Germline V gives CDR1 LNHDA, CDR2 SQIVND (reference sequence).

This chain joins TRBV30 and TRBJ1-1; D uncertain. The CDR3 consists of 12 residues. Germline CDR1 GTSNPN, CDR2 SVGIG (reference sequence). V was cut by 5 bases and J by 1 base, with 8 bases left in between. The CDR3 sequence: CAWDRENTEAFF. The CDR3 DNA is TGTGCCTGGGACCGGGAGAACACTGAAGCTTTCTTT.

Details on this clonotype: At one end the junction does not follow the germline gene, possibly because of a read error. The chain has TRBV12-3 or TRBV12-4 and TRBJ2-1, with a possible D match to TRBD2 (5 bases). This CDR3 has 13 amino acids. The CDR3: CACSPLEDDEQFF. The CDR3 DNA is TGTGCCTGCAGTCCTTTGGAGGACGATGAGCAGTTCTTC.

V and J are TRBV7-2 and TRBJ2-3; no definite D call. CDR1 is SGHTA and CDR2 is FQGNSA in the germline V gene. CDR3 length: 12 amino acids. V shed 5 bases and J shed 8 bases, with 11 bases lying between them. The CDR3 here is CASSTEVGTQYF. Written as DNA, the CDR3 is TGTGCCAGCAGCACAGAAGTTGGTACGCAGTATTTT.

The chain links TRBV4-3 to TRBJ2-7, with TRBD2 matching over 11 bases. Germline CDR1 LGHNA, CDR2 YSLEER. CDR3 size: 16 residues. Unmatched junction bases numbered 4, after V lost 0 bases and J lost 3 bases. CDR3 DNA sequence: TGCGCCAGCAGCCAAGAAATAGCGGGAGGGTACTACGAGCAGTACTTC. Amino acids: CASSQEIAGGYYEQYF.

The chain recombines TRBV20-1 with TRBJ2-1; D might be TRBD1 (6 bases). Deletions cut 2 bases from V and 9 bases from J, with 11 bases between. This CDR3 comprises 12 residues. CDR1 DFQATT and CDR2 SNEGSKA come from the germline V gene (reference sequence). For the CDR3, the DNA is TGCAGTGCTAGATACAGGGTGGCTGAGCAGTTCTTC. Translation: CSARYRVAEQFF.

This clonotype showed up many times. The chain employs TRBV7-2 and TRBJ2-5; 9 positions agree with TRBD2. Trimming took 5 bases from V and 5 from J; bases not matched to a gene: 9. The CDR3 has 15 residues. Germline V gene lookup returns CDR1 SGHTA and CDR2 FQGNSA. In DNA form, the CDR3 reads TGTGCCAGCAGCCCCGTTAGCGGGAGTCGGGAGACCCAGTACTTC. Translation: CASSPVSGSRETQYF.

The table lists this clonotype with a few counts. V and J are TRBV28 and TRBJ1-5; D is ambiguous. Germline-derived CDR1 and CDR2 are MDHEN and SYDVKM. CDR3 size: 13 residues. Deletions cut 6 bases from V and 4 bases from J, with 10 bases between. The CDR3 region is CASRSTVNQPQHF. The CDR3 region has the DNA TGTGCCAGCAGATCGACGGTGAATCAGCCCCAGCATTTT.

This clonotype was counted a few times. V and J are TRBV20-1 and TRBJ1-2, with D possibly matching TRBD1 (5 bases). Germline CDR1 is DFQATT and CDR2 is SNEGSKA (reference sequence). The V end lost 4 bases, the J end lost 4 bases, and 13 bases lay between the germline ends. This CDR3 has 13 residues. The chain's CDR3 is CSATGDSRYGYTF. In DNA form, the CDR3 reads TGCAGTGCTACTGGAGACAGCCGCTATGGCTACACCTTC.

This clonotype turned up a few times. The chain uses TRBV20-1 and TRBJ2-5; the match to TRBD2 covers 9 bases. V gave up 1 base and J gave up 2 bases; unmatched junction bases: 5. The CDR3 contains 15 residues. Germline-derived CDR1 and CDR2 are DFQATT and SNEGSKA (reference sequence). This CDR3 is CSARGRLADQETQYF. In nucleotides, the CDR3 is TGCAGTGCTAGAGGCAGACTAGCGGATCAAGAGACCCAGTACTTC.

This clonotype was recorded a few times. The genes are TRBV28 and TRBJ2-1, with D perhaps matching TRBD2 (6 bases). V was cut by 5 bases and J by 0 bases, with 11 bases left in between. Germline lookup yields CDR1 MDHEN and CDR2 SYDVKM. The CDR3 sequence is 15 residues long. CDR3 nucleotides: TGTGCCAGCAGTGCGGACGGGAGCTCCTACAATGAGCAGTTCTTC. It is translated as CASSADGSSYNEQFF.

This sequence joins TRBV6-5 and TRBJ2-1, with TRBD1 as a possible D gene (5 bases). V lost 2 bases and J 2 bases, leaving 10 bases between the germline ends. Germline V CDR1 and CDR2: MNHEY, SVGAGI. The length of the CDR3 is 15 residues. For the CDR3, the DNA is TGTGCCAGCAGTTACAATCAGGGCCCCTACAATGAGCAGTTCTTC. Translating it yields CASSYNQGPYNEQFF.